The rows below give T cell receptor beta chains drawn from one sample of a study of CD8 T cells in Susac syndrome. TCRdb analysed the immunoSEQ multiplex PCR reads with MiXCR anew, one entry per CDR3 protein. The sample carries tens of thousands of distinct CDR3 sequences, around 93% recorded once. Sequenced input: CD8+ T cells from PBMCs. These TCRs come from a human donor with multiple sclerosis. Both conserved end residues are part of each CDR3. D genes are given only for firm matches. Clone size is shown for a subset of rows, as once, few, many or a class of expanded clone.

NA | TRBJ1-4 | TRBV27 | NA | CASSLIGNRYEKLFF | TGTGCCAGCAGTTTAATCGGGAATCGGTATGAAAAACTGTTTTTT
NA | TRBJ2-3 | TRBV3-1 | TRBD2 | CASSPIAGASTDTQYF | TGTGCCAGCAGCCCAATAGCGGGGGCAAGCACAGATACGCAGTATTTT
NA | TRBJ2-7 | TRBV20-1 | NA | CSAPPRGGYEQYF | TGCAGTGCTCCCCCCCGGGGTGGGTACGAGCAGTACTTC
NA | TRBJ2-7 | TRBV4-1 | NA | CASSQEASSYEQYF | TGCGCCAGCAGCCAAGAGGCCAGCTCCTACGAGCAGTACTTC
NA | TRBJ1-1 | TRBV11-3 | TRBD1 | CASSLARTGRDTEAFF | TGTGCCAGCAGCTTAGCCCGGACAGGGCGGGACACTGAAGCTTTCTTT
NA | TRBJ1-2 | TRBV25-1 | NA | CASSAQGFYGYTF | TGTGCCAGCAGTGCACAGGGTTTCTATGGCTACACCTTC
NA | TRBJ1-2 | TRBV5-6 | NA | CASSPGPLSDYGYTF | TGTGCCAGCAGCCCGGGACCTCTGTCGGACTATGGCTACACCTTC
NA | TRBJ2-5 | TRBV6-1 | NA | CASSELGNNQETQYF | TGTGCCAGCAGTGAATTAGGCAACAACCAAGAGACCCAGTACTTC
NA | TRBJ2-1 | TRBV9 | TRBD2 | CASSESDGLVHEQFF | TGTGCCAGCAGCGAGTCGGACGGACTAGTCCATGAGCAGTTCTTC
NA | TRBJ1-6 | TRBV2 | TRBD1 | CASSAWTGPNSPLHF | TGTGCCAGCAGTGCCTGGACAGGACCAAATTCACCCCTCCACTTT
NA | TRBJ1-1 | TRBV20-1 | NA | CSARGLTSEAFF | TGCAGTGCTAGAGGTCTTACATCTGAAGCTTTCTTT
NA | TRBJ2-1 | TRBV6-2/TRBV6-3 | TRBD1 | CASSFGDSPYNEQFF | TGTGCCAGCAGTTTCGGGGACAGTCCCTACAATGAGCAGTTCTTC
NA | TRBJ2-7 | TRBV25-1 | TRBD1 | CASSERGTEVYEQYF | TGTGCCAGCAGTGAAAGAGGGACAGAGGTCTACGAGCAGTACTTC
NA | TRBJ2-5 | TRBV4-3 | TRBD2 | CASSQDGTSGETQYF | TGCGCCAGCAGCCAAGATGGGACTAGTGGAGAGACCCAGTACTTC
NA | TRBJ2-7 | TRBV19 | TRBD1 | CASSVGQGVGREQYF | TGTGCCAGTAGTGTGGGACAGGGTGTCGGAAGGGAGCAGTACTTC
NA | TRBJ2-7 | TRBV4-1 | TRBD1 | CASSQDGQGVEQYF | TGCGCCAGCAGCCAAGATGGGCAGGGGGTCGAGCAGTACTTC
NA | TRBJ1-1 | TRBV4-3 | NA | CASIGLILPEAFF | TGCGCCAGCATAGGCTTAATTCTGCCTGAAGCTTTCTTT
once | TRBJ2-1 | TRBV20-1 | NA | CSLSNEQFF | TGCAGTCTCTCCAATGAGCAGTTCTTC
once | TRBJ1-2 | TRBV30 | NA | CAWRPGAYGYTF | TGTGCCTGGAGACCGGGGGCATATGGCTACACCTTC
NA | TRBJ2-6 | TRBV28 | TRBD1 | CASSLTGDLSGANVLTF | TGTGCCAGCAGTTTGACAGGGGACCTCTCTGGGGCCAACGTCCTGACTTTC
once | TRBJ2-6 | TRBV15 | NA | CATSRGQSGANVLTF | TGTGCCACCAGCAGAGGACAGTCTGGGGCCAACGTCCTGACTTTC
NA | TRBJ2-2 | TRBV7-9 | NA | CASSPTGQSTGELFF | TGTGCCAGCAGCCCTACTGGACAGTCCACCGGGGAGCTGTTTTTT
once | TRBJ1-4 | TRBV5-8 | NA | CASSSNVATNEKLFF | TGTGCCAGCAGCTCGAATGTTGCAACTAATGAAAAACTGTTTTTT
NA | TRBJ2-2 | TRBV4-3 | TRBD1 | CASSQDGTGSAGELFF | TGCGCCAGCAGCCAAGACGGGACAGGGTCAGCCGGGGAGCTGTTTTTT
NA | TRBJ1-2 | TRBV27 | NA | CASSRSTGPLGYGYTF | TGTGCCAGCAGTCGAAGCACAGGCCCTCTCGGCTATGGCTACACCTTC
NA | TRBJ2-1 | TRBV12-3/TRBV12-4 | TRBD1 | CASSLNRGQFF | TGTGCCAGCAGTTTGAACAGGGGTCAGTTCTTC
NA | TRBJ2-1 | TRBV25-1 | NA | CASSEWGNEQFF | TGTGCCAGCAGTGAATGGGGGAATGAGCAGTTCTTC
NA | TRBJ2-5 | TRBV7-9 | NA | CASTPGDGPLGTQYF | TGTGCCAGCACCCCCGGTGACGGACCTCTAGGGACCCAGTACTTC
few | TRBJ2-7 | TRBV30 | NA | CAWSVRGIEPFYEQYF | TGTGCCTGGAGTGTACGGGGCATTGAGCCGTTCTACGAGCAGTACTTC
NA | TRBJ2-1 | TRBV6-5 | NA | CASSYLGTALGNEQFF | TGTGCCAGCAGTTACCTCGGAACTGCACTTGGCAATGAGCAGTTCTTC
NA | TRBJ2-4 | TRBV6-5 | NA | CASSIDHHGRLAKNIQYF | TGTGCCAGCAGTATCGACCACCACGGACGGCTAGCCAAAAACATTCAGTACTTC
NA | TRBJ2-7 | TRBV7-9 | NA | CASSSSGYYLEQYF | TGTGCCAGCAGCTCTTCAGGGTACTACCTTGAGCAGTACTTC
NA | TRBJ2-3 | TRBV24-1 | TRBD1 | CATSGTRDRGLADTQYF | TGTGCCACCAGTGGAACCCGGGACAGGGGGCTTGCAGATACGCAGTATTTT
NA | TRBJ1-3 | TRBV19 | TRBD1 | CASAAGGNGNTIYF | TGTGCCAGCGCAGCAGGGGGCAATGGAAACACCATATATTTT
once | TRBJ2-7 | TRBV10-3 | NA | CAIRDPDYEQYF | TGTGCCATCAGGGACCCTGACTACGAGCAGTACTTC
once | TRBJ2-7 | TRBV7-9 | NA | CASSLPQGGSYEQYF | TGTGCCAGCAGCCTCCCCCAAGGGGGTTCCTACGAGCAGTACTTC
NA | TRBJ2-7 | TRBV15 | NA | CATSRTDLNYEQYF | TGTGCCACCAGCAGGACTGACTTGAACTACGAGCAGTACTTC
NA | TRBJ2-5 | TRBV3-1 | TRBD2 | CASSQVGLAEQETQYF | TGTGCCAGCAGCCAAGTGGGACTAGCGGAACAAGAGACCCAGTACTTC
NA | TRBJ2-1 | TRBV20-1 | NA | CSAGENEQFF | TGCAGTGCCGGCGAGAATGAGCAGTTCTTC
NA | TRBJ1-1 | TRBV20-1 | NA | CSARDLRGTTEAFF | TGCAGTGCTAGAGATCTCAGGGGCACCACTGAAGCTTTCTTT
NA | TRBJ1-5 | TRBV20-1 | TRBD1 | CSAVSGTGQGGNQPQHF | TGCAGTGCAGTATCCGGGACAGGGCAGGGAGGCAATCAGCCCCAGCATTTT
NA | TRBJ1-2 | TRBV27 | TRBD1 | CASTHELQGPFNYGYTF | TGTGCCAGCACCCACGAATTACAGGGGCCGTTCAACTATGGCTACACCTTC